This TCR beta chain comes out of a study of human T cells and chemical hapten exposure. V was pared by 3 bases and J by 4 bases, with 17 bases between. Germline V gene sequence: CDR1 DFQATT, CDR2 SNEGSKA (reference sequence). The CDR3 is made up of 15 amino acids. Time point indicated: pre-sensitization, week 0. Treatment defined: therapeutic diphenylcyclopropenone sensitization with weekly scalp DPC. TCRdb re-called the RACE reads with MiXCR, one entry per CDR3 protein. Among approximately 370,000 distinct CDR3 sequences listed, approximately 5.8% were seen once. This clonotype was seen a handful of times.

The chain employs TRBV20-1 and TRBJ2-3; the D gene is possibly TRBD1 (5 bases). The receptor comes from a woman aged 18-29 years with alopecia areata. Some clones in this sample may be carry-over from other donors' samples. The sequences come from whole blood, collected in connection with sensitization to the hapten diphenylcyclopropenone (DPC). The DNA of the CDR3 is TGCAGTGCTAGCCTTGGGGCCGGTTCCCCAGATACGCAGTATTTT. Translated, it gives CSASLGAGSPDTQYF.